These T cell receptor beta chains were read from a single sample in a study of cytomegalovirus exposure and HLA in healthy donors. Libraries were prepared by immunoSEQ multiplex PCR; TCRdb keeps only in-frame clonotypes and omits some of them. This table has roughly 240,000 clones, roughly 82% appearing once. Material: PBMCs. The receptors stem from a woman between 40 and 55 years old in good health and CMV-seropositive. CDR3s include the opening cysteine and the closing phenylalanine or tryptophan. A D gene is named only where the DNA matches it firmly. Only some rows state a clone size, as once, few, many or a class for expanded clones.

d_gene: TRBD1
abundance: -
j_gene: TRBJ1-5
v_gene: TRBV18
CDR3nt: TGTGCCAGCTCACCACTCAGGGGGGCTCAGCCCCAGCATTTT
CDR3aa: CASSPLRGAQPQHF

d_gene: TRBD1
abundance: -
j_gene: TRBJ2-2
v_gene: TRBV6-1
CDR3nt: TGTGCCAGCAGTGAACACAGGGGCACCGGGGAGCTGTTTTTT
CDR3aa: CASSEHRGTGELFF

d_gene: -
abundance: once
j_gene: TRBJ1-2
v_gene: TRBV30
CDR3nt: TGTGCCTCCAACATCGGACGGGCCGGGCGGGACACCTTC
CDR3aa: CASNIGRAGRDTF

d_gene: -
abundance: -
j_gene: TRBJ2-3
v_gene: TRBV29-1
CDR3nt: TGCAGCGTTGAAGGCGGGGATACGCAGTATTTT
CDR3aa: CSVEGGDTQYF

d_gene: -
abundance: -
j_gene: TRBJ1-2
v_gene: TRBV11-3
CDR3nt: TGTGCCAGCAGCTTAGATGGCAGGGGTAGAAGTGGCTACACCTTC
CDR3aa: CASSLDGRGRSGYTF

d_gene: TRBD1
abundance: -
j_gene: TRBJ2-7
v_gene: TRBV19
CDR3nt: TGTGCCAGTAGTATAGGCGACGGGACAGGCTACGAGCAGTACTTC
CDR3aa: CASSIGDGTGYEQYF

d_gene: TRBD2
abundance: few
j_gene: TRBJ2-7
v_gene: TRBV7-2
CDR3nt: TGTGCCAGCAGCTTAGGGGAGGGGAAGGAGCAGTACTTC
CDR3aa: CASSLGEGKEQYF

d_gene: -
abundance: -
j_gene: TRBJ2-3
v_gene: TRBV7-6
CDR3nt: TGTGCCAGCAGCGACCCTCAGGGCAGCACAGATACGCAGTATTTT
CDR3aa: CASSDPQGSTDTQYF

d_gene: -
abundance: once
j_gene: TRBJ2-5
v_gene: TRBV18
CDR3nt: TGTGCCAGCTCACCTTCGGGGGTTGGAGAGACCCAGTACTTC
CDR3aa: CASSPSGVGETQYF

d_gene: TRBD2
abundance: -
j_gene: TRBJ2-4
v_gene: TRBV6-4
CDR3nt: TGTGCCAGCAGTGATCTGCGGGAGGGCCCACCCAAAAACATTCAGTACTTC
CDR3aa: CASSDLREGPPKNIQYF

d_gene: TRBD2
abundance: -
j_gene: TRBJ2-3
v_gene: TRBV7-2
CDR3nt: TGTGCCAGCAGCTTAGTAACGGGAGGGGCCACTAGGGCGCAGTATTTT
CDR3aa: CASSLVTGGATRAQYF

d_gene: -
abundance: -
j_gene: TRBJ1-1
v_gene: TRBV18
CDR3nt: TGTGCCAGCTCACCCGCGGGGGGAAACACTGAAGCTTTCTTT
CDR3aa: CASSPAGGNTEAFF

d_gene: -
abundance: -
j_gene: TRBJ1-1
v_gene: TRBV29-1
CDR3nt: TGCAGCGTTGGGGATAGGGGCGAGTACACTGAAGCTTTCTTT
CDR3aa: CSVGDRGEYTEAFF

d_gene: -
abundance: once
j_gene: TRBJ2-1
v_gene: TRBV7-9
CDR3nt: TGTTCCAGCAGCCCCCGCCGAGGAGCCGACTACAATGAGCAGTTCTTC
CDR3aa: CSSSPRRGADYNEQFF

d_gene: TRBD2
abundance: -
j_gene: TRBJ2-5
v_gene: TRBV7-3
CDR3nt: TGTGCCAGCAGCTTAACCGGACTAGCGGAAGAGACCCAGTACTTC
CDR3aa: CASSLTGLAEETQYF

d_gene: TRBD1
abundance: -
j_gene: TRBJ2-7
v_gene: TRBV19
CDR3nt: TGTGCCAGTAGTGTACGGGACAGGGGGCCCTACGAGCAGTACTTC
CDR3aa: CASSVRDRGPYEQYF

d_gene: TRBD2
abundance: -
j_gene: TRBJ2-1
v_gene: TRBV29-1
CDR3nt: TGCAGCACGCCTGGGACTAGCTACTTGAATGAGCAGTTCTTC
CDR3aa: CSTPGTSYLNEQFF

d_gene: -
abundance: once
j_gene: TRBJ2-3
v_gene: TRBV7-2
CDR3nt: TGTGCCAGCAGCCTGCGATCAGCTAGCCATACGCAGTATTTT
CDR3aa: CASSLRSASHTQYF

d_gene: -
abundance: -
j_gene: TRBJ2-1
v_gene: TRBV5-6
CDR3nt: TGTGCCAGCAGCTTGATGCGAAATGAGCAGTTCTTC
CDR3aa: CASSLMRNEQFF

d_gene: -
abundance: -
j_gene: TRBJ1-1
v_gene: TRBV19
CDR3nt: TGTGCCAGTAGTAAAAGCAGGGGTGTCCTCGAGAACACTGAAGCTTTCTTT
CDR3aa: CASSKSRGVLENTEAFF

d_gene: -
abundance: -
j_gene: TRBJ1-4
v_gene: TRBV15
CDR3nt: TGTGCCACCAGCAGAGATAGCAGCTCAGAAAGTGTCAATGAAAAACTGTTTTTT
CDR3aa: CATSRDSSSESVNEKLFF

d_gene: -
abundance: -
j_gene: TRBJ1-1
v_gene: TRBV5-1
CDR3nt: TGCGCCAGCAGCCCGACCGGGACACCTAACACTGAAGCTTTCTTT
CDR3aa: CASSPTGTPNTEAFF

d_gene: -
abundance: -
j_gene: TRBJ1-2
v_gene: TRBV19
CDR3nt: TGTGCCAGTAGTGCACAGGACTATGGCTACACCTTC
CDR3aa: CASSAQDYGYTF

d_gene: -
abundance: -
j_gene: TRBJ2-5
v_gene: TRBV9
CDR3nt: TGTGCCAGCAGCGTAGGGCCGGGCCAAGAGACCCAGTACTTC
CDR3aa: CASSVGPGQETQYF

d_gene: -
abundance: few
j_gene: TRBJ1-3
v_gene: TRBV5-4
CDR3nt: TGTGCCAGCAGCTTGGACAGGGCTGGAAACACCATATATTTT
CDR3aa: CASSLDRAGNTIYF

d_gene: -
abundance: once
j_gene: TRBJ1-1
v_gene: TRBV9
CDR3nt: TGTGCCAGCAGCGTTACAGGGAACACTGAAGCTTTCTTT
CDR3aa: CASSVTGNTEAFF

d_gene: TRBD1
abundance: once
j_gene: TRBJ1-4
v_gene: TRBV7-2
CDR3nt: TGTGCCAGCAGCCGGACAGGGTTCAAAACTAATGAAAAACTGTTTTTT
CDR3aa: CASSRTGFKTNEKLFF

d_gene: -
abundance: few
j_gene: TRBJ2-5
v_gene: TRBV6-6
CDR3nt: TGTGCCAGCAGTTACCCCAGGGGGGCTATGGAGACCCAGTACTTC
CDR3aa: CASSYPRGAMETQYF

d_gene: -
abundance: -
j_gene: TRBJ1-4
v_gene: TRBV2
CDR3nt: TGTGCCAGCAGTGAAGGGCGGGGGAGGTGGGAAAAACTGTTTTTT
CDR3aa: CASSEGRGRWEKLFF

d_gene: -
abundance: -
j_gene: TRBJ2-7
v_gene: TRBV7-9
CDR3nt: TGTTCCAGCAGCTCTACTACTGACTACGAGCAGTACTTC
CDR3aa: CSSSSTTDYEQYF

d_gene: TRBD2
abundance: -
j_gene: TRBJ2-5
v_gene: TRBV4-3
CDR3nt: TGCGCCAGCAGCCAAGATCTGGGGGAGGGGGAGACCCAGTACTTC
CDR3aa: CASSQDLGEGETQYF